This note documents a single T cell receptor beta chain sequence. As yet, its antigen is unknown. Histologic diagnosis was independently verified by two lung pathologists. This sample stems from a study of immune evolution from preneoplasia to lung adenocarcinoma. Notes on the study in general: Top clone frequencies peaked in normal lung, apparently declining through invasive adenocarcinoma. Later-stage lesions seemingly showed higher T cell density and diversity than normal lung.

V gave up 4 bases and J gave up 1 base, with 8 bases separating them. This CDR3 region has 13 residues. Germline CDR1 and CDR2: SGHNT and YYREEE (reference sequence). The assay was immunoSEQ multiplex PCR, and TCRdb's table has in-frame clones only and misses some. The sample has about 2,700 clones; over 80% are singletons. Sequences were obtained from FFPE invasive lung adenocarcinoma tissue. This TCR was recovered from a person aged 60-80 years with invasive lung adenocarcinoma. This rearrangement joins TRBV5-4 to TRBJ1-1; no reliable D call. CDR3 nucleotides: TGTGCCAGCAGCCTGGAGGAGAACACTGAAGCTTTCTTT. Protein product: CASSLEENTEAFF.